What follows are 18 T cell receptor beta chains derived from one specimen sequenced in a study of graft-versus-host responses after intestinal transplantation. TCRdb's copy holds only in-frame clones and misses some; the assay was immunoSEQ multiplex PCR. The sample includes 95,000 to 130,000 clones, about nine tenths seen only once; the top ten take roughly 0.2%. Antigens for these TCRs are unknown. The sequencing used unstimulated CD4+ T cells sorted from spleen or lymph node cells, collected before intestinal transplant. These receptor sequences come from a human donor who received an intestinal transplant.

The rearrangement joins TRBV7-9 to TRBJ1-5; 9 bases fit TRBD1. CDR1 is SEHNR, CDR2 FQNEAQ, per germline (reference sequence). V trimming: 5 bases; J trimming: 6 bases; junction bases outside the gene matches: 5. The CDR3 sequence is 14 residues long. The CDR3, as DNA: TGTGCCAGCAGCACGGGACAGGGTTTTCAGCCCCAGCATTTT. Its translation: CASSTGQGFQPQHF.

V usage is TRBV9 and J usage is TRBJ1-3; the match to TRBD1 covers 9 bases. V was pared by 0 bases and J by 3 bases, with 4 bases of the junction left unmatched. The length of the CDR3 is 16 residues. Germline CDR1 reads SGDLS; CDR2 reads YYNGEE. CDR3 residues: CASSVVGTGLGNTIYF. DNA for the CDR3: TGTGCCAGCAGCGTAGTCGGGACAGGGCTTGGAAACACCATATATTTT.

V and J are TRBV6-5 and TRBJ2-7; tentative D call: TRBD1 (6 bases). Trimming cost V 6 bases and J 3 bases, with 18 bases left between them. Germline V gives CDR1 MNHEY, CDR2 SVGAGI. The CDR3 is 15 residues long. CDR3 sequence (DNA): TGTGCCAGCAGGCCCCACGGACAGCTAAACTACGAGCAGTACTTC. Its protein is CASRPHGQLNYEQYF.

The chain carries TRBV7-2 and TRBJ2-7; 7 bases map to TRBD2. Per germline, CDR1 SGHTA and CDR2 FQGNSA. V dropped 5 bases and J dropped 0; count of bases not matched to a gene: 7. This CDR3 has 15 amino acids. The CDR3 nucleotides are TGTGCCAGCAGCCCTGGGAGGGGCCTCTCCTACGAGCAGTACTTC. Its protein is CASSPGRGLSYEQYF.

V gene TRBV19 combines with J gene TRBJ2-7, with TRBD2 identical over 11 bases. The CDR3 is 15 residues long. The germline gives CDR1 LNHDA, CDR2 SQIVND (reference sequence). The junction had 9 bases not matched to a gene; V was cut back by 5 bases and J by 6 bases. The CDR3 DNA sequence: TGTGCCAGTAGTCCGATTAGCGGGAGGGCCTCCGAGCAGTACTTC. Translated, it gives CASSPISGRASEQYF.

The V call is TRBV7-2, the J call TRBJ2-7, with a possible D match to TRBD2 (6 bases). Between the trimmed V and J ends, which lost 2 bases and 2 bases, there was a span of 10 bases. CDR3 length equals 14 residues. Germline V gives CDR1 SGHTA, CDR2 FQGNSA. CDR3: CASSLQGGPYEQYF. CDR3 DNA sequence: TGTGCCAGCAGCTTACAGGGAGGCCCCTACGAGCAGTACTTC.

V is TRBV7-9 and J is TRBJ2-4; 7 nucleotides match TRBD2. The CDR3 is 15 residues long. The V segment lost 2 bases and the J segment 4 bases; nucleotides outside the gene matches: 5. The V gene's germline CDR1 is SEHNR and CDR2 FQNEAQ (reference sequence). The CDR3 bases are TGTGCCAGCAGCTTATTCAGCGGGGTTAAAAACATTCAGTACTTC. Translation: CASSLFSGVKNIQYF.

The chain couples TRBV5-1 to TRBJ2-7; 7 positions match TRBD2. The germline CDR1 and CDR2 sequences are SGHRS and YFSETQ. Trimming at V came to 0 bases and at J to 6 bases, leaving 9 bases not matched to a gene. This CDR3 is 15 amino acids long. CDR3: CASSLVPTSLGEQYF. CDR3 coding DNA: TGCGCCAGCAGCTTGGTCCCGACTAGCTTGGGCGAGCAGTACTTC.

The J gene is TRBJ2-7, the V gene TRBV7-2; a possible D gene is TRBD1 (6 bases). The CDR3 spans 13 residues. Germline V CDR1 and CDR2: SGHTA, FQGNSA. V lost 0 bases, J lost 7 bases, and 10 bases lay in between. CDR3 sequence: CASSLAIQGEQYF. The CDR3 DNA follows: TGTGCCAGCAGCTTAGCTATACAGGGAGAGCAGTACTTC.

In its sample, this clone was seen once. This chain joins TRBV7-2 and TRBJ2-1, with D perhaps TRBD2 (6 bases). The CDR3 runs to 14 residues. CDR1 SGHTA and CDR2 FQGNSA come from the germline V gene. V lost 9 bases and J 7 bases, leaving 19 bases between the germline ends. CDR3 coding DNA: TGTGCCAGTTCCGGGACTTACTCTAAAAATGAGCAGTTCTTC. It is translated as CASSGTYSKNEQFF.

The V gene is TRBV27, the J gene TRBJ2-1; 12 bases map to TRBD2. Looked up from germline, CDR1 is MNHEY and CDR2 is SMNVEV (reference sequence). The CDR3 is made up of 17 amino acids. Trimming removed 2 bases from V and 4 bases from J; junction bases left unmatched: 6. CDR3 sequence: CASSLRTSGGHYNEQFF. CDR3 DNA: TGTGCCAGCAGTTTACGCACTAGCGGGGGGCATTACAATGAGCAGTTCTTC.

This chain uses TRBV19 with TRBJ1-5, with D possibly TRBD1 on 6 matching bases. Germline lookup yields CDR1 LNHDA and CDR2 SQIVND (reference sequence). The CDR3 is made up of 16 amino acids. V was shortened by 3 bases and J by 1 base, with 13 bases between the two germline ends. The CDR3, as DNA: TGTGCCAGTAGTATTCAGGGGCCAGGAAGCAATCAGCCCCAGCATTTT. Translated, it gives CASSIQGPGSNQPQHF.

The CDR3 here is CASSLDPLGDEKLFF. DNA for the CDR3: TGCGCCAGCAGCTTGGACCCCTTAGGAGATGAAAAACTGTTTTTT. The rearrangement joins TRBV5-1 to TRBJ1-4; D gene ambiguous. Trimming shortened V by 0 bases and J by 6 bases, and 12 bases separated the two germline ends. Per germline, CDR1 SGHRS and CDR2 YFSETQ. The CDR3 consists of 15 residues.

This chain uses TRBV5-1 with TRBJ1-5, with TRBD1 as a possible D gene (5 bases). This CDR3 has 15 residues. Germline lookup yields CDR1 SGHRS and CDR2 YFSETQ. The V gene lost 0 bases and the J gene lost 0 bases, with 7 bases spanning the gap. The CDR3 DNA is TGCGCCAGCAGCTTGGAGGGGTCTAGCAATCAGCCCCAGCATTTT. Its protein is CASSLEGSSNQPQHF.

CDR3 in amino acids: CASSYDMNTEAFF. CDR3 coding DNA: TGTGCCAGCAGCTATGACATGAACACTGAAGCTTTCTTT. This rearrangement joins TRBV5-6 to TRBJ1-1, with no clear D. The CDR3 is 13 residues long. V gave up 3 bases and J gave up 0 bases, with 6 bases separating them. The V gene's germline CDR1 is SGHDT and CDR2 YYEEEE.

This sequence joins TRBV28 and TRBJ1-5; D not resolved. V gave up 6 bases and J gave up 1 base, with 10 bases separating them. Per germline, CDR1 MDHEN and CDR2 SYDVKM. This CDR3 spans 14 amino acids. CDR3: CASRMEKSNQPQHF. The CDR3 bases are TGTGCCAGCAGAATGGAGAAAAGCAATCAGCCCCAGCATTTT.

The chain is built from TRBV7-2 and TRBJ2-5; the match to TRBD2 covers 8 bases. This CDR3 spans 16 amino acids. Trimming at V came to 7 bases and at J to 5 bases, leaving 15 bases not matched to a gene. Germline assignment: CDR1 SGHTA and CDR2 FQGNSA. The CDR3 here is CASTMGTGGVRETQYF. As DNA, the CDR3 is TGTGCCAGCACCATGGGAACGGGGGGGGTTCGGGAGACCCAGTACTTC.

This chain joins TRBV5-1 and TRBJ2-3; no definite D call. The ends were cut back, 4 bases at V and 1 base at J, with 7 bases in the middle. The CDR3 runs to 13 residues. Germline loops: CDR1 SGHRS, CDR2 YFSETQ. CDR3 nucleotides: TGCGCCAGCAGCATAGTCGGCACAGATACGCAGTATTTT. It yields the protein CASSIVGTDTQYF. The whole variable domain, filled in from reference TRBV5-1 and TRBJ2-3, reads KAGVTQTPRYLIKTRGQQVTLSCSPISGHRSVSWYQQTPGQGLQFLFEYFSETQRNKGNFPGRFSGRQFSNSRSEMNVSTLELGDSALYLCASSIVGTDTQYFGPGTRLTVL.